This T cell receptor (beta chain) was identified during a study of shared clonotypes between healthy human individuals (dated by TCRdb to 2018 to 2021). About the study as a whole: The cohort included three men and two women between 18 and 49 years of age. Per donor, three plates each were used for CD4 naive and CD4 memory, two for CD8 naive, and one for CD8 memory. Blood TCR repertoires of about 5 healthy adults were deeply sequenced to estimate repertoire size and the extent of clonotype sharing between individuals. To increase sequencing depth and limit assay-specific biases, different laboratories used diverse techniques to prepare libraries and sequence TCR repertoires. Per donor, leukapheresis produced somewhere between about 0.8 and 9.5 billion PBMCs. Beyond this particular receptor, the publication reports: Naive subsets generally had larger estimated clonotype richness than memory subsets did. The genetic and exposure-history diversity represented was limited by the small number of donors. Sharing across a few donors was observed for approximately 5% of naive CD4, under 4% of naive CD8, 2% to 2.5% of memory CD4, and around 0.44% of memory CD8 clonotypes. Sampling was restricted to blood, and TCR repertoires in tissue are likely to differ from TCR repertoires in blood. Based on pairwise subsampling, the degree of clonotype sharing among donors was expected to be affected by sequencing depth. Incomplete sequencing was indicated by rarefaction of sorted-subset datasets, despite the large sequencing depth. Compared with non-shared clonotypes, the clonotypes found in all four sorted-subset donors had higher generation probabilities.

The donors were healthy, HIV-negative adults with no recently reported acute infections or vaccinations. Every donor was a Caucasian adult residing in Nashville, Tennessee, USA. CD4+ T cells were enriched through magnetic negative selection, after which naive cells were positively selected on CD45RA and the remaining negative fraction served as the memory subset. Blood was obtained by leukapheresis, after which PBMCs were separated by Ficoll-Histopaque density gradient centrifugation and cryopreserved in liquid nitrogen vapor phase. Purity and quantity of every magnetically sorted T cell population were checked by analytical flow cytometry. Genomic DNA was isolated from every sorted fraction and measured by UV absorbance on a Nanodrop 2000c. CDR1 and CDR2, per the germline V gene, are KGHSH and LQKENI. The CDR3 numbers 13 residues from cysteine through phenylalanine. The only DNA kept is the CDR3, 39 bases in frame from the first base. The V end loses 3 bases and the J end loses 3 bases, and a stretch of 9 bases separates them.

Using the deep immunoSEQ assay, TCR CDR3 regions were amplified from genomic DNA by multiplex PCR. Extracted genomic DNA from each cell subset was distributed evenly across all wells of several immunoSEQ 96-well plates, and each plate was treated as a replicate. Each replicate PCR for sorted subsets received about 200 ng genomic DNA, equal to around 32,000 T cell genomes. Purified libraries were measured with a Qubit 3.0 fluorometer, size-checked on a Bioanalyzer 2100, and measured again with the KAPA Library Quantification kit. Every immunoSEQ 96-well plate was sequenced on a dedicated single-read 150-cycle Illumina NextSeq 550 flow cell. As for the original processing: The immunoSEQ output contained only junctional sequences without quality scores, so filtering could not match that applied to full-length reads. To assign V/J genes and CDR3, sequences were annotated against IMGT germline references using PyIR, a Python wrapper for IgBLAST v1.9. Reads were filtered out if the reads had weak V/J assignments (E-value above 1e-6), no CDR3, stop codons, out-of-frame junctions, or ambiguous translated residues. V3J clonotypes were defined as sequences sharing the same inferred V gene, J gene, and CDR3 amino acid sequence. The percentage overlap between two repertoires was calculated by dividing the number of shared unique clonotypes by the size of the smaller repertoire. RTK rarefaction, the Chao1 estimator, and Recon v2.1 estimates of unobserved clonotypes were used to assess repertoire richness. Generation probabilities for all TCRbeta clonotypes obtained by the gDNA method from several donors were computed using OLGA. Not all clones reach the TCRdb copy of this immuneACCESS table, which keeps in-frame sequences only. Checked studies attribute under half of the gap to unresolved V genes and leave the rest unexplained. The V and J calls and clone size were taken over from that table, and D and trimming were inferred from the DNA. The sample includes about 330,000 clones, with approximately 79% observed a single time. The top ten clonotypes cover 10% of the sample.

This clone turned up a few times. It lacks a known antigen. Within one base of it there is no much larger clone, and no base qualities were kept. This chain joins TRBV18 to TRBJ2-7, with a weak D call of TRBD2 (5 bases match). The source material was memory CD4+ T cells sorted from blood. Explained via the paper, the cell subset or site label denotes: CD45RA-negative fraction. This TCR came from a man aged 30 to 45 in good health. CDR3 reads: CASSPDLDYEQYF. The DNA reads as follows: TGTGCCAGCTCACCGGACTTAGACTACGAGCAGTACTTC.